This TCR beta chain was recorded in a study of T-cell reconstitution after alpha-beta-depleted transplantation in children. Findings of the study overall: Most T-cell counts and diversity one year after the transplant came from T cells that were newly produced. At around two months after transplant, the alpha-beta T cells were reportedly derived from several hundred expanded clones that came from non-depleted graft cells. In some patients, recipient T cells and intrathymic progenitors surviving conditioning explained high day-60 diversity.

A TCRbeta library incorporating unique molecular identifiers was prepared. TCRdb fed the PCR reads into MiXCR, producing one record per CDR3 protein. The sample includes hundreds of thousands of distinct CDR3 sequences, over 10% of them seen just once. The V gene end was trimmed by 5 bases and the J gene end by 7 bases; junction bases not matched to a gene: 0. The germline CDR1 and CDR2 sequences are DFQATT and SNEGSKA (reference sequence). The CDR3 runs 13 residues. This clonotype has only a few counts. What it binds is unknown. V usage is TRBV20-1 and J usage is TRBJ2-4; 15 bases line up with TRBD2. The source is a male patient younger than 18 who had a stem cell transplant for acute myeloid leukemia, so the T cells may come from the graft donor. The source material was PBMCs, mostly from graft donor cells, sampled 360 days after TCRalphabeta/CD19-depleted stem cell transplant. CDR3 residues: CSAGTSGRNIQYF. The CDR3 DNA follows: TGCAGTGCTGGGACTAGCGGGAGGAACATTCAGTACTTC.